This T cell receptor beta chain was observed in a study of human T cells and chemical hapten exposure. Study overall: In the sensitization step, 2% DPC was placed on roughly 2 cm by roughly 2 cm of upper inner arm skin.

The time point is: patch test 1, 2 weeks after DPC sensitization. Documented treatment: therapeutic diphenylcyclopropenone sensitization with weekly scalp DPC. Every donor had alopecia and was 18 to 70 years old; all were suitable for DPC. This CDR3 is built from 12 residues. The V gene end was trimmed by 1 base and the J gene end by 9 bases; junction bases not matched to a gene: 2. The germline CDR1 and CDR2 sequences are KGHSH and LQKENI. TCRdb redid the calling of the RACE reads with MiXCR, one entry per CDR3 protein. The sample carries over 95,000 distinct CDR3 sequences, 9.5% to 15% recorded once.

The sample here was whole blood, taken in connection with sensitization to the hapten diphenylcyclopropenone (DPC). This clonotype was obtained from a woman between 35 and 50 years old with alopecia areata. Some clones in this sample may be carry-over from other donors' samples. This chain joins TRBV18 and TRBJ2-5; the match to TRBD1 covers 7 bases. CDR3 sequence: CASSPRQGAQYF. CDR3 in DNA: TGTGCCAGCTCACCACGGCAGGGGGCCCAGTACTTC.